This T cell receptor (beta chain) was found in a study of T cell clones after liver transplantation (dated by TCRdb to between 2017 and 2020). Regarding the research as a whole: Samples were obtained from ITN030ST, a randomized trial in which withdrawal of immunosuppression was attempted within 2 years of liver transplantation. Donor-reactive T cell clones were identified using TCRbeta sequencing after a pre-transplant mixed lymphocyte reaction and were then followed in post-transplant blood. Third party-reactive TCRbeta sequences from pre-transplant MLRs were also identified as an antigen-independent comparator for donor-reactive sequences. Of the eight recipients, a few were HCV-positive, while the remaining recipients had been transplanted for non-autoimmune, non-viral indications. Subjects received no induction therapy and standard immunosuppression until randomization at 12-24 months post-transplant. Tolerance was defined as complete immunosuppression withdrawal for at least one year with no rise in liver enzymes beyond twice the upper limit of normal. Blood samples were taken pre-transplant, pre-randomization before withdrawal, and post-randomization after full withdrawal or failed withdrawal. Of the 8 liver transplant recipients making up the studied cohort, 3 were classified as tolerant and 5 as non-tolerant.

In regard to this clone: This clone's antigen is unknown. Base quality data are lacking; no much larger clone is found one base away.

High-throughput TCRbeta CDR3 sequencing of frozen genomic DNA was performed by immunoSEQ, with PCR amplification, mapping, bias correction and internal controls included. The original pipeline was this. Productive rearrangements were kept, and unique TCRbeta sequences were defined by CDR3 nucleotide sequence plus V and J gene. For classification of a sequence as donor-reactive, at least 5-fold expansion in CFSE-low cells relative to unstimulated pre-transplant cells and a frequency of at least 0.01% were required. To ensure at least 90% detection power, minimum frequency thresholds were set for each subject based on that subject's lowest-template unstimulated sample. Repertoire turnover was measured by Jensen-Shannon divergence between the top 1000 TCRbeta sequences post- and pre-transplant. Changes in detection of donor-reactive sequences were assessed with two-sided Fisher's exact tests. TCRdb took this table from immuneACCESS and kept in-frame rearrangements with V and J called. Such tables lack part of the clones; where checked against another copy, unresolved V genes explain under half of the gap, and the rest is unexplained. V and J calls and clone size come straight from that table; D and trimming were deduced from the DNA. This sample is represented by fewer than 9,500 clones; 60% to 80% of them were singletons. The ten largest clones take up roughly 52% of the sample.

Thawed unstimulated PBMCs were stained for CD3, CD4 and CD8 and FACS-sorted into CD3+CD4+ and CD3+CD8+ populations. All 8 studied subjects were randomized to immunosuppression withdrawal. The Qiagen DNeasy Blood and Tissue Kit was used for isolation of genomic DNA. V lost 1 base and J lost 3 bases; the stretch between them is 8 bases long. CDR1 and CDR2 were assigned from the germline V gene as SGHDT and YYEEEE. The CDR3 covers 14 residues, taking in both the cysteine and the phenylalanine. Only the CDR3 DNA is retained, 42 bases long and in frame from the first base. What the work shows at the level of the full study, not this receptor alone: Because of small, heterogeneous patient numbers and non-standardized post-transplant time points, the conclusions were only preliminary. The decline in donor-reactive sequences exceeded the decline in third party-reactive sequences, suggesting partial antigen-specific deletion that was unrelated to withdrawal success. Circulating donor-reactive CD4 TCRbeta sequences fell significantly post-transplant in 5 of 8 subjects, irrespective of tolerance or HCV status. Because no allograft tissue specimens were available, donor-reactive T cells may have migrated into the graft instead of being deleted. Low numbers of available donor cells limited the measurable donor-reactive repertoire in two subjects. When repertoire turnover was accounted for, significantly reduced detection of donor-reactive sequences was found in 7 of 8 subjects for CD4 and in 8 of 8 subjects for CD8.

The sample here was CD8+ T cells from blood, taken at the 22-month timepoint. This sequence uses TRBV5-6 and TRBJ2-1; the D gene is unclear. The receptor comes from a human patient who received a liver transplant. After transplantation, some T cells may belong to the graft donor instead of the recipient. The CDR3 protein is CASSLSQSYNEQFF. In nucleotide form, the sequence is TGTGCCAGCAGCTTGAGTCAGAGCTACAATGAGCAGTTCTTC.